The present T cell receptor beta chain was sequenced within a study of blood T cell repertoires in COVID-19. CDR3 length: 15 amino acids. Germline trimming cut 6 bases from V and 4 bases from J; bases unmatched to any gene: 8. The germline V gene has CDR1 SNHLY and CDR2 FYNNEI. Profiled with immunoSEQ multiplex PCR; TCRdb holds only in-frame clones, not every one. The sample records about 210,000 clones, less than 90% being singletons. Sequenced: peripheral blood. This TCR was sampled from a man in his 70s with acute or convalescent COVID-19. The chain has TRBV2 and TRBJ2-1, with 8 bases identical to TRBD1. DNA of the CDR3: TGTGCCAGCAGCGACGACAGGGGCGCTTACAATGAGCAGTTCTTC. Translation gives CASSDDRGAYNEQFF.